What follows are 30 T cell receptor beta chains derived from one specimen sequenced in a study of CD8 T cells in Susac syndrome. RNA, at roughly 0.5 to 1 ug, was reverse transcribed with random hexamers. Each CDR3 protein is one row after TCRdb ran MiXCR on the immunoSEQ multiplex PCR reads. The sample records 75,000 to 100,000 distinct CDR3 sequences, 90% to 95% being singletons. Sequencing was carried out using CD8+ T cells from PBMCs. These receptor sequences come from a human donor in good health.

The V and J genes are TRBV6-2 or TRBV6-3 and TRBJ2-1; a possible D gene is TRBD2 (6 bases). V shed 5 bases and J shed 6 bases, with 11 bases lying between them. CDR3 size: 13 residues. Germline V gives CDR1 MNHEY, CDR2 SVGEGT. The CDR3 bases are TGTGCCAGCAGTACGGGACTCACCAATGAGCAGTTCTTC. It codes for CASSTGLTNEQFF.

The chain joins TRBV9 to TRBJ2-3; 7 bases map to TRBD2. Germline V gene sequence: CDR1 SGDLS, CDR2 YYNGEE. V shed 4 bases and J 2 bases; nucleotides not matched to a gene: 10. The CDR3 is 16 residues long. CDR3 loop: CASSRAGRPLTDTQYF. In DNA, the CDR3 is TGTGCCAGCAGCAGAGCGGGGAGACCCCTCACAGATACGCAGTATTTT. The whole variable domain, remainder taken from reference TRBV9 and TRBJ2-3, is DSGVTQTPKHLITATGQRVTLRCSPRSGDLSVYWYQQSLDQGLQFLIQYYNGEERAKGNILERFSAQQFPDLHSELNLSSLELGDSALYFCASSRAGRPLTDTQYFGPGTRLTVL.

The chain recombines TRBV3-1 with TRBJ2-7; D perhaps matches TRBD2 (5 bases). V lost 2 bases to trimming and J lost 1 base, with 15 bases between them. The CDR3 totals 16 residues. The germline V gene has CDR1 LGHDT and CDR2 YNNKEL (reference sequence). CDR3 loop: CASSQREWSASYEQYF. The CDR3 DNA reads as TGTGCCAGCAGCCAACGGGAATGGAGCGCGTCCTACGAGCAGTACTTC.

This sequence joins TRBV27 and TRBJ2-1; D is possibly TRBD1 (6 bases). This CDR3 contains 14 residues. CDR1 and CDR2 (germline): MNHEY, SMNVEV (reference sequence). Between the trimmed V and J ends, which lost 5 bases and 3 bases, there was a span of 11 bases. This CDR3 reads CASSPLDSYNEQFF. In DNA, the CDR3 is TGTGCCAGCAGTCCCCTGGACAGCTACAATGAGCAGTTCTTC.

This chain joins TRBV24-1 and TRBJ2-1; 8 positions agree with TRBD1. CDR3 length: 17 residues. The junction had 14 bases not matched to a gene; V was cut back by 7 bases and J by 4 bases. The germline gives CDR1 KGHDR, CDR2 SFDVKD. CDR3 sequence reads: CATRDRGSLGAYNEQFF. Written as DNA, the CDR3 is TGTGCCACCAGAGACAGGGGAAGTTTGGGGGCATACAATGAGCAGTTCTTC.

The V and J genes are TRBV13 and TRBJ2-7; 10 bases are a match to TRBD2. Germline loops: CDR1 PRHDT, CDR2 FYEKMQ (reference sequence). The CDR3 runs 14 residues. With 5 bases clipped from V and 3 bases from J, the junction kept 4 bases outside the gene matches. In DNA, the CDR3 is TGTGCCAGCAGCGTTAGCGGGGGGTTCTACGAGCAGTACTTC. This sequence encodes CASSVSGGFYEQYF.

The chain recombines TRBV27 with TRBJ2-1; the D gene could be TRBD1 or TRBD2 (5 bases each). The CDR3 has 16 residues. Deletions cut 4 bases from V and 1 base from J, with 14 bases between. CDR1 and CDR2 (germline): MNHEY, SMNVEV (reference sequence). The CDR3 loop reads CASSSGTKISYNEQFF. The CDR3 coding sequence is TGTGCCAGCAGTTCCGGGACCAAGATTTCCTACAATGAGCAGTTCTTC.

The chain employs TRBV9 and TRBJ2-1; maybe TRBD2 (6 bases). The V gene lost 4 bases and the J gene lost 4 bases, with 15 bases spanning the gap. The CDR3 contains 15 residues. CDR1 is SGDLS, CDR2 YYNGEE, per germline. CDR3 in DNA: TGTGCCAGCAGCTCAGGCGGGGTAGAGTACAATGAGCAGTTCTTC. The encoded protein is CASSSGGVEYNEQFF.

The chain is built from TRBV4-1 and TRBJ2-2, with 10 positions matching TRBD1. J lost 4 bases, V lost 4 bases, and 6 bases had no gene match. There are 16 residues in the CDR3. Germline V CDR1 and CDR2: MGHRA, YSYEKL. The CDR3 sequence: CASSLRQGAGTGELFF. Here the CDR3 DNA reads TGCGCCAGCAGCCTCCGACAGGGGGCTGGCACCGGGGAGCTGTTTTTT.

This clonotype has a single count. For the CDR3, the DNA is TGTGCCAGCAGACAGGGGAGCACAGATACGCAGTATTTT. Its protein is CASRQGSTDTQYF. The chain couples TRBV27 to TRBJ2-3; TRBD1 matches at 7 bases. This CDR3 region has 13 residues. Germline V CDR1 and CDR2: MNHEY, SMNVEV (reference sequence). V lost 6 bases, J lost 0 bases, and 0 bases stayed unmatched.

Comments on this clonotype: Germline is not matched at one junction end, which may reflect a read error. This chain connects TRBV9 to TRBJ2-5; D unresolved. Germline values: CDR1 SGDLS, CDR2 YYNGEE. CDR3 size: 14 residues. CDR3: CASSGRTSLETRYF. The CDR3 nucleotides are TGTGCCAGCAGCGGCAGAACATCCCTAGAGACCCGGTACTTC.

The genes are TRBV4-1 and TRBJ1-5; D is undetermined. The CDR3 contains 14 residues. Trimming pared 1 base from V and 4 bases from J, leaving 8 bases between. Germline CDR1 is MGHRA and CDR2 is YSYEKL. CDR3 sequence: CASSQGGLNQPQHF. The CDR3 region has the DNA TGCGCCAGCAGCCAAGGGGGTTTGAATCAGCCCCAGCATTTT.

The chain joins TRBV28 to TRBJ2-7; 8 bases fit TRBD2. The CDR3 is made up of 14 amino acids. The V gene's germline CDR1 is MDHEN and CDR2 SYDVKM. The trim removed 1 base at V and 6 bases at J, leaving 5 bases unmatched. CDR3 in DNA: TGTGCCAGCAGTTTATTGGGACTAGATTCCGAGCAGTACGTC. It codes for CASSLLGLDSEQYV.

The chain links TRBV27 to TRBJ2-7; TRBD1 might be the D (5 bases). The V and J ends lost 5 bases and 2 bases respectively, with 16 bases between them. Germline lookup yields CDR1 MNHEY and CDR2 SMNVEV (reference sequence). This CDR3 has 15 residues. The CDR3 sequence is CASSPNPDIPYEQYV. The CDR3 DNA follows: TGTGCCAGCAGTCCGAACCCGGACATCCCCTACGAGCAGTACGTC.

This clonotype was found a few times. The chain uses TRBV13 and TRBJ2-7, with 8 bases aligning to TRBD2. Germline-derived CDR1 and CDR2 are PRHDT and FYEKMQ (reference sequence). This CDR3 comprises 13 residues. V lost 4 bases to trimming and J lost 6 bases; unmatched junction nucleotides: 5. CDR3 region: CASSSTSAGEQYV. The CDR3 region has the DNA TGTGCCAGCAGCTCGACTAGCGCTGGCGAGCAGTACGTC.

The rearrangement links TRBV7-9 to TRBJ1-2; D may be TRBD1 (6 bases). The CDR3 runs to 15 residues. The V gene's germline CDR1 is SEHNR and CDR2 FQNEAQ (reference sequence). The V end lost 5 bases, the J end lost 11 bases, and 24 bases lay between the germline ends. CDR3 in DNA: TGTGCCAGCAGCCTGCTGCGGCGGGGGGGCGCGGGGTACACCTTC. This gives the protein CASSLLRRGGAGYTF. Looking up the rest from reference TRBV7-9 and TRBJ1-2 gives the full variable domain: DTGVSQNPRHKITKRGQNVTFRCDPISEHNRLYWYRQTLGQGPEFLTYFQNEAQLEKSRLLSDRFSAERPKGSFSTLEIQRTEQGDSAMYLCASSLLRRGGAGYTFGSGTRLTVV.

The chain has TRBV4-2 and TRBJ1-2; D not certain. Trimming left V 1 base short and J 7 bases short, with 4 bases between. Per the germline V gene, CDR1 is LGHNA and CDR2 is YNFKEQ. The CDR3 is 11 amino acids. CDR3 sequence (DNA): TGTGCCAGCAGCCAAGCGGCTGGCTACACCTTC. Its protein is CASSQAAGYTF.

This clonotype turned up a few times. The V gene is TRBV5-1, the J gene TRBJ1-2, with TRBD1 identical over 7 bases. The V segment lost 4 bases and the J segment 2 bases; nucleotides outside the gene matches: 8. Germline V gene lookup returns CDR1 SGHRS and CDR2 YFSETQ. This CDR3 is 15 amino acids long. CDR3 bases: TGCGCCAGCAGCGCCTCCGGGACAGCGAACTATGGCTACACCTTC. Translated: CASSASGTANYGYTF.

CDR3 sequence reads: CSVAWGSDYGYTF. CDR3 sequence (DNA): TGCAGCGTGGCGTGGGGGTCGGACTATGGCTACACCTTC. V and J are TRBV29-1 and TRBJ1-2, with D perhaps TRBD1 (5 bases). This CDR3 has 13 residues. The V and J ends lost 6 bases and 3 bases respectively, with 14 bases between them. Germline V gene sequence: CDR1 SQVTM, CDR2 ANQGSEA.

The rearrangement uses TRBV27 and TRBJ1-2, with a tentative D call TRBD1 (5 bases). CDR1 is MNHEY and CDR2 is SMNVEV in the germline V gene (reference sequence). The CDR3 consists of 14 residues. With 5 bases removed from V and 2 bases from J, the gap between germline ends came to 12 bases. The CDR3 DNA sequence: TGTGCCAGCAGTGCCTACGGGGGAAACTATGGCTACACCTTC. Protein: CASSAYGGNYGYTF.

A single count supports this clonotype. V usage is TRBV4-3 and J usage is TRBJ2-3; 8 bases are a match to TRBD2. Germline V lookup: CDR1 LGHNA, CDR2 YSLEER. This CDR3 spans 17 amino acids. V was pared by 3 bases and J by 6 bases, with 14 bases of the junction left unmatched. The CDR3 DNA is TGCGCCAGCAGCCAGCCGGGGGGGACAACTCTGTCGGATACGCAGTATTTT. Protein: CASSQPGGTTLSDTQYF.

The chain is built from TRBV19 and TRBJ1-1; no clear D. The CDR3 covers 12 residues. Germline V CDR1 and CDR2: LNHDA, SQIVND (reference sequence). The ends were cut back, 7 bases at V and 3 bases at J, with 9 bases in the middle. In DNA, the CDR3 is TGTGCCAGTATCCGAGGGTACACTGAAGCTTTCTTT. Its translation: CASIRGYTEAFF.

The chain links TRBV4-3 to TRBJ2-1; 8 nucleotides agree with TRBD2. V lost 0 bases, J lost 8 bases, and 9 bases stayed unmatched. This CDR3 region has 16 residues. Germline V gene lookup returns CDR1 LGHNA and CDR2 YSLEER. The CDR3 loop reads CASSQDGAGEFDEQFF. The DNA of the CDR3 is TGCGCCAGCAGCCAAGATGGAGCGGGGGAGTTCGATGAGCAGTTCTTC.

The rearrangement links TRBV7-6 to TRBJ1-5; D gene ambiguous. This CDR3 region has 15 residues. Deletions cut 0 bases from V and 2 bases from J, with 8 bases between. Per germline, CDR1 SGHVS and CDR2 FNYEAQ. In DNA, the CDR3 is TGTGCCAGCAGCTTAGCGCCTGGGGGCAATCAGCCCCAGCATTTT. Amino acid sequence: CASSLAPGGNQPQHF.

The V and J genes are TRBV2 and TRBJ2-5; D may be TRBD1 or TRBD2 (5 bases each). The CDR3 has 17 amino acids. Germline V gene lookup returns CDR1 SNHLY and CDR2 FYNNEI. Trimming left V 3 bases short and J 5 bases short, with 22 bases between. The DNA of the CDR3 is TGTGCCAGCAGTGATGTCCTCTCGGGGCTTACTGGGGAGACCCAGTACTTC. It encodes CASSDVLSGLTGETQYF.

A single count supports this clonotype. The chain has TRBV9 and TRBJ2-5, with a tentative D call TRBD2 (5 bases). Germline V CDR1 and CDR2: SGDLS, YYNGEE. The CDR3 is 13 residues long. Trimming took off 2 bases at V and 4 bases at J, with 9 bases between the two ends. CDR3 amino acids: CASSVRTAETQYF. CDR3 bases: TGTGCCAGCAGCGTTAGGACTGCAGAGACCCAGTACTTC.

The chain combines TRBV7-8 with TRBJ1-1; possibly TRBD1 for D (6 bases). The V gene lost 4 bases and the J gene lost 5 bases, with 8 bases spanning the gap. CDR1 SGHVS and CDR2 FQNEAQ come from the germline V gene. This CDR3 has 12 residues. The CDR3 reads CASSSGETEAFF. CDR3 in DNA: TGTGCCAGCAGCTCAGGGGAGACTGAAGCTTTCTTT.

This clonotype was observed once. V usage is TRBV4-1 and J usage is TRBJ1-2; the match to TRBD1 covers 8 bases. CDR3 length equals 18 residues. CDR1 is MGHRA and CDR2 is YSYEKL in the germline V gene. J lost 4 bases, V lost 0 bases, and 13 bases had no gene match. CDR3 in amino acids: CASSQDLGIRDRSYGYTF. The CDR3 coding sequence is TGCGCCAGCAGCCAAGATCTCGGTATACGGGACAGGAGCTATGGCTACACCTTC.

The chain is built from TRBV7-6 and TRBJ1-2, with a weak D call TRBD1 (6 bases). V was clipped by 2 bases and J by 5 bases, with 15 bases between them. From germline, CDR1 is SGHVS and CDR2 FNYEAQ. The CDR3 spans 15 residues. CDR3 nucleotides: TGTGCCAGCAGCTTACTCAGGGGACTTGTATATGGCTACACCTTC. Protein: CASSLLRGLVYGYTF. Looking up the rest from reference TRBV7-6 and TRBJ1-2 gives the full variable domain: GAGVSQSPRYKVTKRGQDVALRCDPISGHVSLYWYRQALGQGPEFLTYFNYEAQQDKSGLPNDRFSAERPEGSISTLTIQRTEQRDSAMYRCASSLLRGLVYGYTFGSGTRLTVV.

This clonotype was picked up a small number of times. The chain carries TRBV6-2 or TRBV6-3 and TRBJ2-7, with 11 bases identical to TRBD2. J gave up 3 bases and V 6 bases, and 4 bases lay outside the gene matches. This CDR3 comprises 14 residues. CDR1 MNHEY and CDR2 SVGEGT come from the germline V gene. In DNA form, the CDR3 reads TGTGCCAGCAGGACGGGACTAGCGGACTACGAGCAGTACTTC. Translating gives CASRTGLADYEQYF.